A selection of T cell receptor beta chains follows, all from one sample in a study of tumor-infiltrating lymphocytes in oesophageal squamous cell carcinoma. In TCRdb, the PCR reads were re-called with MiXCR into one record per CDR3 protein. The repertoire holds approximately 20,000 distinct CDR3 sequences, around 41% seen once, with roughly two fifths in the top ten. Sequences were obtained from esophageal tumor tissue. These receptors were obtained from a male donor with esophageal squamous cell carcinoma. The CDR3 runs from the conserved cysteine through the conserved F or W. Fields, in order: clone size, CDR3 length, D gene, V gene, J gene, CDR3 protein, CDR3 DNA. D genes are given only for firm matches. Clone size, where shown, is once, few, many, or a class for clones that have expanded.

abundance: once; len: 16; d_gene: TRBD1; v_gene: TRBV10-3; j_gene: TRBJ2-1; CDR3aa: CAISSSGTGGSYEQFF; CDR3nt: TGTGCCATCAGTTCATCCGGGACAGGGGGTTCCTACGAGCAGTTCTTC
abundance: .; len: 15; d_gene: TRBD2; v_gene: TRBV10-3; j_gene: TRBJ2-5; CDR3aa: CAISESLAGVETQYF; CDR3nt: TGTGCCATCAGTGAGTCGCTAGCGGGAGTTGAGACCCAGTACTTC
abundance: .; len: 15; d_gene: .; v_gene: TRBV19; j_gene: TRBJ1-3; CDR3aa: CASSPLWGDGNTIYF; CDR3nt: TGTGCCAGTAGCCCCCTTTGGGGTGACGGAAACACCATATATTTT
abundance: medium-sized; len: 16; d_gene: .; v_gene: TRBV7-8; j_gene: TRBJ2-3; CDR3aa: CASSLRRRDRTDTQYF; CDR3nt: TGTGCCAGCAGCTTAAGGCGGCGGGATCGCACAGATACGCAGTATTTT
abundance: .; len: 16; d_gene: TRBD2; v_gene: TRBV9; j_gene: TRBJ2-1; CDR3aa: CASSLMTSGSGDEQFF; CDR3nt: TGTGCCAGCAGCTTAATGACTAGCGGGAGTGGCGATGAGCAGTTCTTC
abundance: .; len: 18; d_gene: TRBD1; v_gene: TRBV7-2; j_gene: TRBJ2-1; CDR3aa: CASSPRTGGNRLYNEQFF; CDR3nt: TGTGCCAGCAGCCCGCGGACAGGGGGCAACAGGCTGTACAATGAGCAGTTCTTC
abundance: few; len: 17; d_gene: TRBD1; v_gene: TRBV11-3; j_gene: TRBJ2-5; CDR3aa: CASSLDGTGKASYGQYF; CDR3nt: TGTGCCAGCAGCTTAGATGGGACAGGGAAGGCCAGCTACGGGCAGTACTTC
abundance: .; len: 14; d_gene: .; v_gene: TRBV7-2; j_gene: TRBJ2-5; CDR3aa: CASSLGTRQETQYF; CDR3nt: TGTGCCAGCAGCTTAGGGACGCGACAAGAGACCCAGTACTTC
abundance: many; len: 14; d_gene: .; v_gene: TRBV11-1; j_gene: TRBJ1-6; CDR3aa: CASSSRGSNSPLHF; CDR3nt: TGTGCCAGCAGCTCAAGGGGGTCGAATTCACCCCTCCACTTT
abundance: .; len: 16; d_gene: TRBD1; v_gene: TRBV12-3/TRBV12-4; j_gene: TRBJ2-5; CDR3aa: CASRTGVSNFQETQYF; CDR3nt: TGTGCCAGCAGGACAGGGGTTTCCAATTTCCAAGAGACCCAGTACTTC
abundance: .; len: 13; d_gene: .; v_gene: TRBV19; j_gene: TRBJ1-6; CDR3aa: CASRTEYNSPLHF; CDR3nt: TGTGCCAGTAGAACAGAATATAATTCACCCCTCCACTTT
abundance: .; len: 14; d_gene: .; v_gene: TRBV7-2; j_gene: TRBJ2-7; CDR3aa: CASSLAGGPHEQYF; CDR3nt: TGTGCCAGCAGCTTAGCGGGAGGTCCCCACGAGCAGTACTTC
abundance: few; len: 15; d_gene: TRBD2; v_gene: TRBV4-1; j_gene: TRBJ2-3; CDR3aa: CASSPPSGLADTQYF; CDR3nt: TGCGCCAGCAGCCCCCCAAGTGGACTAGCGGATACGCAGTATTTT
abundance: few; len: 15; d_gene: TRBD2; v_gene: TRBV20-1; j_gene: TRBJ2-1; CDR3aa: CSAKPGLAGLNEQFF; CDR3nt: TGCAGTGCTAAACCGGGACTAGCGGGACTCAATGAGCAGTTCTTC
abundance: few; len: 20; d_gene: TRBD2; v_gene: TRBV7-2; j_gene: TRBJ2-1; CDR3aa: CASSSIFGGRAGGVYNEQFF; CDR3nt: TGTGCCAGCAGCTCCATTTTCGGCGGGAGGGCCGGAGGGGTTTACAATGAGCAGTTCTTC
abundance: many; len: 16; d_gene: TRBD1; v_gene: TRBV28; j_gene: TRBJ2-7; CDR3aa: CASSLWLRDRDDEQYF; CDR3nt: TGTGCCAGCAGTTTATGGCTCCGGGACAGGGACGACGAGCAGTACTTC
abundance: .; len: 12; d_gene: .; v_gene: TRBV7-2; j_gene: TRBJ2-7; CDR3aa: CASSLSDYEQYF; CDR3nt: TGTGCCAGCAGCTTAAGTGACTACGAGCAGTACTTC
abundance: .; len: 12; d_gene: .; v_gene: TRBV28; j_gene: TRBJ2-2; CDR3aa: CASKQGAGELFF; CDR3nt: TGTGCCAGTAAACAGGGAGCCGGGGAGCTGTTTTTT
abundance: .; len: 15; d_gene: .; v_gene: TRBV7-8; j_gene: TRBJ1-2; CDR3aa: CASSLVPGENYGYTF; CDR3nt: TGTGCCAGCAGCTTAGTTCCAGGAGAAAACTATGGCTACACCTTC
abundance: .; len: 15; d_gene: .; v_gene: TRBV7-3; j_gene: TRBJ2-2; CDR3aa: CASSPQPANTGELFF; CDR3nt: TGTGCCAGCTCCCCTCAGCCAGCGAACACCGGGGAGCTGTTTTTC